The entry below gives a single T cell receptor delta chain sequence along with its context. Antigen specificity is unknown. A junction boundary mismatches the germline segment, possibly from a read error. The data derive from a study of Vδ1+ human thymocytes. The study's findings and limits: Highly polyclonal TRG and TRD repertoires with Gaussian CDR3 length distributions appeared in thymus. The authors advised highly purified populations and single-cell validation. Many TRG clonotypes were shared between donors; TRD repertoires were essentially private. Unlike peripheral blood Vdelta1+ controls, thymic delta-chain sequences included about 20% Vdelta2 and few Vdelta3.

RNA was extracted from the cells and then reverse transcribed. CDR3 amplicons came from multiplex PCR with pooled V-gene forward and constant-region reverse primers. TCRdb called clones anew from the multiplex PCR reads with CATT. This table has tens of thousands of delta-chain clones, more than 15% appearing once. Per germline, CDR1 TSWWSYY and CDR2 QGS. This CDR3 contains 18 residues. Purity of the sorted Vdelta1+ thymocytes ranged from 98% to 99.6%. The rearrangement joins TRDV1 to TRDJ1; tentatively, D is TRDD2 (5 bases). The specimen was Vdelta1+ gamma-delta thymocytes from the thymus. Subset given: FACS-sorted CD3+ TCRalphabeta- TCRVdelta1+ TCRVdelta2- thymocytes. This TCR was recovered from a boy younger than two who had congenital heart surgery. CDR3 sequence reads: CALGDRMYFPRPTDKPIF. The CDR3 nucleotides read TGTGCTCTTGGGGACCGTATGTACTTTCCCCGCCCTACCGATAAACCCATCTTT.